One and the same sample provided the 31 T cell receptor beta chains below, sequenced in a study of early T cells in non-severe SARS-CoV-2 infection. TCRdb processed the 5' RACE reads anew with MiXCR; each CDR3 protein has one entry. The table lists fewer than 70,000 distinct CDR3 sequences, roughly 4.8% of them singletons. The sequences come from whole blood, collected at baseline. Every receptor here comes from an adult who was a healthcare worker with PCR-confirmed SARS-CoV-2 infection or an uninfected control (not recorded which). The donor label of this sample is uncertain.

The rearrangement uses TRBV9 and TRBJ1-2; a possible D gene is TRBD1 (5 bases). Germline-derived CDR1 and CDR2 are SGDLS and YYNGEE. V lost 2 bases to trimming and J lost 7 bases, with 18 bases between them. The CDR3 loop spans 15 amino acids. The CDR3 sequence is CASSVSGTLPRGYTF. The CDR3 nucleotides are TGTGCCAGCAGCGTGTCTGGGACCTTACCCCGTGGCTACACCTTC.

At least ten counts were recorded for this clonotype. The V gene is TRBV11-2, the J gene TRBJ2-7; 7 bases are shared with TRBD1. V lost 0 bases to trimming and J lost 2 bases; unmatched junction nucleotides: 7. Germline CDR1 and CDR2: SGHAT and FQNNGV. This CDR3 has 16 residues. The CDR3 loop reads CASSLDSGTATYEQYF. For the CDR3, the DNA is TGTGCCAGCAGCTTAGATTCCGGGACAGCCACCTACGAGCAGTACTTC.

In its sample, this clonotype was seen many times. The chain carries TRBV15 and TRBJ1-5; 8 bases map to TRBD1. Germline V gene sequence: CDR1 LNHNV, CDR2 YYDKDF (reference sequence). This CDR3 has 14 amino acids. J was trimmed by 4 bases and V by 3 bases; bases with no gene match: 2. In nucleotides, the CDR3 is TGTGCCACCAGCAGGGACAGGGTTAATCAGCCCCAGCATTTT. Translating gives CATSRDRVNQPQHF.

This clonotype was recorded many times. Written as DNA, the CDR3 is TGTGCCAGCAGCTTGAGCGGGGGGTTCCTCACGGATACGCAGTATTTT. The encoded protein is CASSLSGGFLTDTQYF. V usage is TRBV7-2 and J usage is TRBJ2-3; 9 bases are a match to TRBD2. V was clipped by 3 bases and J by 6 bases; unmatched bases: 10. From germline, CDR1 is SGHTA and CDR2 FQGNSA. This CDR3 has 16 residues.

The sample holds many counts of this clonotype. The rearrangement links TRBV7-6 to TRBJ2-3, with 9 bases that match TRBD2. V lost 5 bases to trimming and J lost 5 bases; unmatched junction nucleotides: 11. The CDR3 contains 16 residues. Germline CDR1 and CDR2: SGHVS and FNYEAQ. This chain's CDR3 is CASSPRGSGGLDTQYF. CDR3 sequence (DNA): TGTGCCAGCAGCCCGAGGGGTAGCGGGGGTTTAGATACGCAGTATTTT. Combining the CDR3 with reference TRBV7-6 and TRBJ2-3 gives the whole variable domain GAGVSQSPRYKVTKRGQDVALRCDPISGHVSLYWYRQALGQGPEFLTYFNYEAQQDKSGLPNDRFSAERPEGSISTLTIQRTEQRDSAMYRCASSPRGSGGLDTQYFGPGTRLTVL.

The genes are TRBV2 and TRBJ2-7; D possibly corresponds to TRBD1 (6 bases). The V gene's germline CDR1 is SNHLY and CDR2 FYNNEI. CDR3 size: 14 residues. The V end was cut by 7 bases, the J end by 3 bases, with 16 bases between. The CDR3 DNA follows: TGTGCCAGCACCGGAGGTGAAGGGGGCTACGAGCAGTACTTC. The encoded protein is CASTGGEGGYEQYF.

The sample holds a few counts of this clonotype. The chain carries TRBV6-1 and TRBJ2-5; 10 bases agree with TRBD2. In germline, CDR1 is MNHNS, CDR2 SASEGT. The CDR3 has 16 amino acids. Trimming took 3 bases from V and 4 from J; bases not matched to a gene: 8. CDR3 loop: CASSDNSGGPRETQYF. The CDR3 bases are TGTGCCAGCAGTGACAATAGCGGGGGGCCCCGAGAGACCCAGTACTTC.

The V gene is TRBV9, the J gene TRBJ1-2, with unresolved D. The germline V and J ends were trimmed by 0 bases and 4 bases, with 7 bases remaining between them. This CDR3 has 13 amino acids. From germline, CDR1 is SGDLS and CDR2 YYNGEE. The DNA for the CDR3 is TGTGCCAGCAGCGTAGGCGGCGCCTATGGCTACACCTTC. This translates into CASSVGGAYGYTF.

This clonotype showed up many times. The CDR3 region has the DNA TGCGCCAGCAGCCACGCGGGGACATATCTCTACGAGCAGTACTTC. It specifies CASSHAGTYLYEQYF. V gene TRBV5-1 combines with J gene TRBJ2-7; D tentatively fits TRBD1 or TRBD2 (6 bases each). The CDR3 is made up of 15 amino acids. Trimming removed 4 bases from V and 3 bases from J, with 17 bases in between. The V gene's germline CDR1 is SGHRS and CDR2 YFSETQ.

This clonotype was picked up a small number of times. The chain carries TRBV11-2 and TRBJ1-6, with 7 nucleotides matching TRBD1. V was clipped by 6 bases and J by 7 bases; unmatched bases: 6. CDR1 is SGHAT and CDR2 is FQNNGV in the germline V gene. The CDR3 sequence is 14 residues long. CDR3 bases: TGTGCCAGCAGTCCGGGACAGATAAATTCACCCCTCCACTTT. This translates into CASSPGQINSPLHF.

This clonotype has more than one count but fewer than ten. The J gene is TRBJ2-2, the V gene TRBV4-1; TRBD1 is a possible D gene (5 bases). With 1 base removed from V and 0 bases from J, the gap between germline ends came to 9 bases. CDR3 length: 16 amino acids. Germline CDR1 is MGHRA and CDR2 is YSYEKL. The CDR3 DNA reads as TGCGCCAGCAGCCAAGTAGGGGCCCCGAACACCGGGGAGCTGTTTTTT. It is translated as CASSQVGAPNTGELFF.

This clonotype was counted a few times. The chain has TRBV6-2 or TRBV6-3 and TRBJ2-2; D perhaps matches TRBD2 (6 bases). Germline V gives CDR1 MNHEY, CDR2 SVGEGT. The CDR3 is 13 residues long. V was trimmed by 6 bases and J by 6 bases, leaving 11 bases between them. For the CDR3, the DNA is TGTGCCAGCAGCACCAGGGAGGCCGGGGAGCTGTTTTTT. It codes for CASSTREAGELFF.

This clonotype was detected ten times or more. V usage is TRBV6-2 or TRBV6-3 and J usage is TRBJ1-4; unclear D gene. Germline-derived CDR1 and CDR2 are MNHEY and SVGEGT. V shed 6 bases and J shed 7 bases, with 15 bases lying between them. This CDR3 is built from 14 residues. The CDR3: CASRQRAGGEKLFF. Here the CDR3 DNA reads TGTGCCAGCAGACAGAGGGCAGGCGGTGAAAAACTGTTTTTT.

This chain uses TRBV20-1 with TRBJ2-7, with D hard to call. CDR1 DFQATT and CDR2 SNEGSKA come from the germline V gene (reference sequence). With 6 bases removed from V and 0 bases from J, the gap between germline ends came to 9 bases. The CDR3 loop spans 12 amino acids. CDR3 in amino acids: CSASGLSYEQYF. In DNA form, the CDR3 reads TGCAGTGCGTCGGGCCTCTCCTACGAGCAGTACTTC.

This clonotype was recorded many times. The chain joins TRBV16 to TRBJ1-5, with D possibly being TRBD1 (6 bases). CDR3 length: 17 residues. In germline, CDR1 is KGHSY, CDR2 FQNENV. V shed 7 bases and J shed 2 bases, with 21 bases lying between them. CDR3 region: CASTPGTKMGGNQPQHF. The CDR3 region has the DNA TGTGCCAGCACACCGGGGACAAAAATGGGGGGCAATCAGCCCCAGCATTTT.

This clonotype appeared a few times. The V and J genes are TRBV18 and TRBJ1-5; D possibly corresponds to TRBD1 (5 bases). V was clipped by 3 bases and J by 5 bases, with 11 bases between them. Germline lookup yields CDR1 KGHSH and CDR2 LQKENI. The CDR3 length is 14 residues. The chain's CDR3 is CASSPFGGYQPQHF. DNA for the CDR3: TGTGCCAGCTCACCTTTCGGGGGATATCAGCCCCAGCATTTT. Complete variable domain (other parts from reference TRBV18 and TRBJ1-5): NAGVMQNPRHLVRRRGQEARLRCSPMKGHSHVYWYRQLPEEGLKFMVYLQKENIIDESGMPKERFSAEFPKEGPSILRIQQVVRGDSAAYFCASSPFGGYQPQHFGDGTRLSIL.

This clonotype was found a few times. This chain uses TRBV6-2 or TRBV6-3 with TRBJ2-5; the D gene is possibly TRBD2 (5 bases). The CDR3 runs 12 residues. V lost 5 bases and J 3 bases, leaving 7 bases between the germline ends. Germline values: CDR1 MNHEY, CDR2 SVGEGT. CDR3 sequence: CASSGLEETQYF. CDR3 DNA: TGTGCCAGCAGTGGACTTGAAGAGACCCAGTACTTC.

This clonotype appeared a few times. V usage is TRBV24-1 and J usage is TRBJ2-3, with D maybe TRBD1 (5 bases). The length of the CDR3 is 17 residues. V was trimmed by 3 bases and J by 0 bases, leaving 15 bases between them. Germline assignment: CDR1 KGHDR and CDR2 SFDVKD. CDR3 region: CATSDPRQPDSTDTQYF. The CDR3 DNA sequence: TGTGCCACCAGTGATCCAAGACAGCCAGATAGCACAGATACGCAGTATTTT.

This clonotype was recorded many times. The chain couples TRBV27 to TRBJ2-7; D may be TRBD2 (6 bases). From germline, CDR1 is MNHEY and CDR2 SMNVEV (reference sequence). The V and J ends lost 5 bases and 4 bases respectively, with 18 bases between them. The CDR3 contains 15 residues. The CDR3 region is CASSPEGLTWYEQYF. CDR3 nucleotide sequence: TGTGCCAGCAGTCCTGAAGGACTAACGTGGTACGAGCAGTACTTC.

In its sample, this clonotype was seen a few times. The V and J genes are TRBV6-2 or TRBV6-3 and TRBJ1-6; D not certain. Germline V gene lookup returns CDR1 MNHEY and CDR2 SVGEGT. Trimming took 5 bases from V and 7 from J, leaving 12 bases between them. CDR3 length: 14 residues. The CDR3 region is CASSIPGINSPLHF. Here the CDR3 DNA reads TGTGCCAGCAGTATCCCCGGGATCAATTCACCCCTCCACTTT.

This clonotype was counted many times. V usage is TRBV10-3 and J usage is TRBJ2-5; D might be TRBD1 (6 bases). Germline-derived CDR1 and CDR2 are ENHRY and SYGVKD. CDR3 size: 13 residues. V lost 8 bases to trimming and J lost 4 bases, with 14 bases between them. The CDR3 sequence: CAISDGGGETQYF. The CDR3 nucleotides read TGTGCCATCTCAGATGGGGGCGGAGAGACCCAGTACTTC.

This clonotype was counted ten times or more. The chain links TRBV10-3 to TRBJ1-2, with TRBD1 identical over 8 bases. Germline trimming cut 6 bases from V and 6 bases from J; bases unmatched to any gene: 12. Looked up from germline, CDR1 is ENHRY and CDR2 is SYGVKD. This CDR3 contains 15 residues. The CDR3 DNA reads as TGTGCCATCAGCCGGACAGGGATCTATGTAGATGGCTACACCTTC. This encodes CAISRTGIYVDGYTF.

This clonotype was found many times. The rearrangement joins TRBV27 to TRBJ1-5; 8 bases agree with TRBD1. The CDR3 totals 14 residues. The V segment lost 5 bases and the J segment 2 bases; nucleotides outside the gene matches: 2. From germline, CDR1 is MNHEY and CDR2 SMNVEV (reference sequence). The CDR3 region has the DNA TGTGCCAGCAGTCTGGGACAGGGCAATCAGCCCCAGCATTTT. Protein sequence: CASSLGQGNQPQHF.

This clonotype was counted ten times or more. The chain is built from TRBV7-9 and TRBJ1-2; no definite D call. Trimming left V 5 bases short and J 4 bases short, with 5 bases between. Germline values: CDR1 SEHNR, CDR2 FQNEAQ (reference sequence). This CDR3 spans 11 amino acids. CDR3: CASSAPYGYTF. The CDR3 coding sequence is TGTGCCAGCAGCGCCCCCTATGGCTACACCTTC.

This clonotype appeared many times. The rearrangement links TRBV20-1 to TRBJ2-3; the match to TRBD2 covers 7 bases. CDR1 and CDR2 (germline): DFQATT, SNEGSKA (reference sequence). The CDR3 consists of 14 residues. Trimming removed 1 base from V and 1 base from J; junction bases left unmatched: 2. The CDR3 loop reads CSARATSRTDTQYF. CDR3 coding DNA: TGCAGTGCTAGAGCGACTAGCCGCACAGATACGCAGTATTTT.

This clonotype came up many times. V and J are TRBV20-1 and TRBJ2-3; 12 nucleotides line up with TRBD2. This CDR3 comprises 17 residues. CDR1 is DFQATT, CDR2 SNEGSKA, per germline (reference sequence). The V gene end was trimmed by 1 base and the J gene end by 1 base; junction bases not matched to a gene: 6. The CDR3 sequence is CSARVRTSGEGTDTQYF. CDR3 in DNA: TGCAGTGCTAGAGTCCGGACTAGCGGGGAGGGCACAGATACGCAGTATTTT.

In its sample, this clonotype was seen many times. The rearrangement joins TRBV18 to TRBJ1-6, with a weak D call TRBD1 (5 bases). CDR1 is KGHSH, CDR2 LQKENI, per germline. The CDR3 covers 18 residues. V was pared by 4 bases and J by 1 base, with 17 bases between. The chain's CDR3 is CASSLLTGEGSYNSPLHF. DNA for the CDR3: TGTGCCAGCTCACTCTTAACAGGAGAGGGATCCTATAATTCACCCCTCCACTTT.

This clonotype was recorded many times. The genes are TRBV7-6 and TRBJ2-5; D is undetermined. V gave up 5 bases and J gave up 2 bases, with 9 bases separating them. Germline V gene data show CDR1 as SGHVS and CDR2 as FNYEAQ. This CDR3 has 13 amino acids. CDR3 in DNA: TGTGCCAGCAGCCCAGGACCACAAGAGACCCAGTACTTC. This sequence encodes CASSPGPQETQYF.

V is TRBV20-1 and J is TRBJ2-5; weak D call: TRBD1 (5 bases). This CDR3 comprises 13 residues. Deletions cut 1 base from V and 3 bases from J, with 9 bases between. CDR1 and CDR2 (germline): DFQATT, SNEGSKA (reference sequence). The CDR3: CSARVAGKETQYF. The CDR3 region has the DNA TGCAGTGCTAGAGTGGCAGGGAAAGAGACCCAGTACTTC.

This clonotype occurred many times. V is TRBV28 and J is TRBJ2-7, with TRBD1 as a possible D gene (5 bases). The V gene's germline CDR1 is MDHEN and CDR2 SYDVKM. The CDR3 extends over 15 amino acids. V gave up 3 bases and J gave up 6 bases, with 18 bases separating them. CDR3 sequence: CASSFRGRDPLEQYF. CDR3 DNA sequence: TGTGCCAGCAGTTTTCGTGGCAGGGATCCCCTCGAGCAGTACTTC.

The chain has TRBV27 and TRBJ1-5; 8 bases map to TRBD1. In germline, CDR1 is MNHEY, CDR2 SMNVEV (reference sequence). Trimming at V came to 6 bases and at J to 1 base, leaving 14 bases not matched to a gene. This CDR3 spans 18 amino acids. The CDR3 is CASSSGQGALGSNQPQHF. The CDR3 region has the DNA TGTGCCAGCAGCTCGGGGCAGGGGGCTCTTGGGAGCAATCAGCCCCAGCATTTT.